This T cell receptor (beta chain) comes out of a study of siplizumab effects on memory and regulatory T cells. Findings and caveats of the study: Unstimulated subsets captured only a minor fraction of alloreactive clones.

Concerning this clone: What it binds is unknown.

Sequencing was performed with immunoSEQ multiplex PCR; in TCRdb, only in-frame clones are kept and a portion is missing. The sample has around 100,000 clones, more than 85% seen once. The sequenced sample was CD4+ T cells sorted from blood. The sequence was obtained from a human donor in good health.

The CDR3 loop reads CASSETGNSPYEQYF. The CDR3 DNA follows: TGTGCCAGCAGTGAGACTGGCAACTCCCCTTACGAGCAGTACTTC. J is TRBJ2-7 and V is TRBV25-1; D not resolved. In germline, CDR1 is MGHDK, CDR2 SYGVNS. CDR3 size: 15 residues. V gave up 3 bases and J gave up 4 bases, with 16 bases separating them.